Following are 23 T cell receptor beta chains from one sample sequenced in a study of OX40 agonist ivuxolimab in advanced cancers. Repertoires were generated with immunoSEQ multiplex PCR, while TCRdb's copy carries only in-frame clones and drops some. The sample carries about 100,000 clones, approximately 90% recorded once. Source: CD4+ or CD8+ T cells sorted from blood, taken in a trial of the OX40 agonist ivuxolimab. The source of these receptors is an adult with an advanced solid tumor such as melanoma, head and neck, liver or kidney cancer.

V and J are TRBV7-8 and TRBJ2-7; tentatively, D is TRBD1 (5 bases). Per germline, CDR1 SGHVS and CDR2 FQNEAQ. V was pared by 5 bases and J by 5 bases, with 13 bases between. The CDR3 has 13 residues. DNA for the CDR3: TGTGCCAGCAGCCCACCCAGGGTCGACGAGCAGTACTTC. Amino acid sequence: CASSPPRVDEQYF.

The chain is built from TRBV10-1 and TRBJ2-7; D may be TRBD1 or TRBD2 (5 bases each). CDR3 length: 13 amino acids. V was cut by 5 bases and J by 2 bases, with 10 bases left in between. Germline V lookup: CDR1 WNHNN, CDR2 SYGVQD (reference sequence). The CDR3 loop is CASSTGPAYEQYF. DNA for the CDR3: TGCGCCAGCAGTACGGGACCCGCCTACGAGCAGTACTTC.

The rearrangement uses TRBV19 and TRBJ2-7; either TRBD1 or TRBD2 may supply D (5 bases each). Per the germline V gene, CDR1 is LNHDA and CDR2 is SQIVND (reference sequence). Between the trimmed V and J ends, which lost 6 bases and 3 bases, there was a span of 21 bases. The CDR3 totals 16 residues. CDR3 region: CASRPTGVGTGYEQYF. The CDR3 coding sequence is TGTGCCAGTAGACCGACGGGCGTAGGGACGGGCTACGAGCAGTACTTC. The full variable domain, with the rest looked up from reference TRBV19 and TRBJ2-7, is DGGITQSPKYLFRKEGQNVTLSCEQNLNHDAMYWYRQDPGQGLRLIYYSQIVNDFQKGDIAEGYSVSREKKESFPLTVTSAQKNPTAFYLCASRPTGVGTGYEQYFGPGTRLTVT.

The chain employs TRBV7-3 and TRBJ2-3; TRBD1 might be the D (6 bases). Germline V gene sequence: CDR1 SGHTA, CDR2 FQGTGA. V was pared by 5 bases and J by 1 base, with 10 bases between. The CDR3 is made up of 14 amino acids. The CDR3 loop is CASSVGGGTDTQYF. CDR3 coding DNA: TGTGCCAGCAGCGTAGGGGGAGGCACAGATACGCAGTATTTT.

This chain links TRBV19 with TRBJ2-1; 10 bases align to TRBD2. CDR3 length: 17 residues. Germline CDR1 and CDR2: LNHDA and SQIVND (reference sequence). Trimming cost V 7 bases and J 3 bases; bases outside gene matches: 12. The CDR3 DNA reads as TGTGCCAGTAAGAGTCTAGCGGGAGTATCTGACTACAATGAGCAGTTCTTC. Translating gives CASKSLAGVSDYNEQFF.

The chain has TRBV6-5 and TRBJ2-2; unclear D gene. V lost 0 bases and J lost 4, with 3 bases in between. There are 13 residues in the CDR3. Germline V gene data show CDR1 as MNHEY and CDR2 as SVGAGI. The CDR3 loop is CASSYSLTGELFF. The CDR3 nucleotides read TGTGCCAGCAGTTACTCGCTCACCGGGGAGCTGTTTTTT.

V is TRBV19 and J is TRBJ2-7; possible D gene TRBD2, 6 bases. V gave up 4 bases and J gave up 4 bases, with 11 bases separating them. From germline, CDR1 is LNHDA and CDR2 SQIVND (reference sequence). The CDR3 length is 13 residues. The CDR3 DNA sequence: TGTGCCAGTAGTAGGGTAGCGGATTACGAGCAGTACTTC. It is translated as CASSRVADYEQYF.

This rearrangement joins TRBV27 to TRBJ2-5; TRBD2 aligns across 12 bases. Germline lookup yields CDR1 MNHEY and CDR2 SMNVEV (reference sequence). J lost 3 bases, V lost 5 bases, and 4 bases had no gene match. The CDR3 runs 15 residues. Written as DNA, the CDR3 is TGTGCCAGCAGTAAGCTAGCGGGAGGGGAAGAGACCCAGTACTTC. This translates into CASSKLAGGEETQYF.

This clone was counted a single time. The gene calls are TRBV2 and TRBJ1-2; maybe TRBD1 (6 bases). CDR1 is SNHLY, CDR2 FYNNEI, per germline. The germline V and J ends were trimmed by 1 base and 8 bases, with 11 bases remaining between them. This CDR3 region has 13 residues. The CDR3 DNA reads TGTGCCAGCAGTGAAGACAGGGACAAGGGCTACACCTTC. Protein sequence: CASSEDRDKGYTF.

For the CDR3, the DNA is TGTGCCAGCAGCCAAGGAGGCAGCGGGGGCTACAATGAGCAGTTCTTC. Its translation is CASSQGGSGGYNEQFF. This chain links TRBV4-2 with TRBJ2-1; 8 positions match TRBD2. This CDR3 contains 16 residues. Germline CDR1 and CDR2: LGHNA and YNFKEQ. Trimming at V came to 1 base and at J to 3 bases, leaving 5 bases not matched to a gene.

The CDR3 bases are TGTGCCAGCAGCTTAAGTAAGAACTACGAGCAGTACTTC. Its protein is CASSLSKNYEQYF. This chain links TRBV7-2 with TRBJ2-7, with D uncertain. The V gene lost 2 bases and the J gene lost 3 bases, with 8 bases spanning the gap. Germline V gives CDR1 SGHTA, CDR2 FQGNSA. The CDR3 has 13 residues.

The V gene is TRBV5-6, the J gene TRBJ2-1; no clear D gene. The CDR3 is 16 amino acids. Trimming took 4 bases from V and 6 from J, leaving 20 bases between them. The germline V gene encodes CDR1 SGHDT and CDR2 YYEEEE. DNA of the CDR3: TGTGCCAGCAGCCTCTGGTTGCCACCTAGTTCCAATGAGCAGTTCTTC. Translating gives CASSLWLPPSSNEQFF.

The V and J genes are TRBV6-1 and TRBJ1-5, with D possibly being TRBD1 (5 bases). The germline V gene has CDR1 MNHNS and CDR2 SASEGT. V dropped 0 bases and J dropped 1 base, with 10 bases sitting between them. This CDR3 is 16 amino acids long. CDR3 nucleotides: TGTGCCAGCAGTGAAGCAGGGGCCTGGAGCAATCAGCCCCAGCATTTT. Its translation is CASSEAGAWSNQPQHF.

In this sample, this clone turned up once. The chain recombines TRBV5-4 with TRBJ1-4; possibly TRBD1 for D (6 bases). The V and J ends lost 4 bases and 2 bases respectively, with 12 bases between them. This CDR3 is 15 amino acids long. The germline V gene has CDR1 SGHNT and CDR2 YYREEE (reference sequence). The CDR3 nucleotides read TGTGCCAGCAGCGCAAACAGGGCCACTAATGAAAAACTGTTTTTT. This translates into CASSANRATNEKLFF.

The V and J genes are TRBV11-3 and TRBJ2-1, with TRBD2 as a possible D gene (7 bases). The ends were cut back, 1 base at V and 7 bases at J, with 17 bases in the middle. The CDR3 extends over 16 amino acids. CDR1 is SGHNT, CDR2 YENEEA, per germline. CDR3 in DNA: TGTGCCAGCAGCTTAGGTGCGGGGGCAGGTTGGAATGAGCAGTTCTTC. As protein: CASSLGAGAGWNEQFF. Combining the CDR3 with reference TRBV11-3 and TRBJ2-1 gives the whole variable domain EAGVVQSPRYKIIEKKQPVAFWCNPISGHNTLYWYLQNLGQGPELLIRYENEEAVDDSQLPKDRFSAERLKGVDSTLKIQPAELGDSAVYLCASSLGAGAGWNEQFFGPGTRLTVL.

The chain joins TRBV6-1 to TRBJ2-7; 12 positions agree with TRBD2. This CDR3 is 13 amino acids long. Trimming took 7 bases from V and 5 from J; bases not matched to a gene: 3. The V gene's germline CDR1 is MNHNS and CDR2 SASEGT. Here the CDR3 DNA reads TGTGCCAGCATTCTAGCGGGGGGGAACGAGCAGTACTTC. It encodes CASILAGGNEQYF.

The CDR3, as DNA: TGCGCCAGCAGCCCGGTCCAGGGAGGGATCACCGGGGAGCTGTTTTTT. Protein sequence: CASSPVQGGITGELFF. V gene TRBV5-1 combines with J gene TRBJ2-2; 7 bases agree with TRBD2. This CDR3 has 16 amino acids. Germline-derived CDR1 and CDR2 are SGHRS and YFSETQ. The junction had 10 bases not matched to a gene; V was cut back by 4 bases and J by 4 bases.

The chain uses TRBV5-1 and TRBJ2-1, with D unclear. CDR1 and CDR2 from the germline V gene are SGHRS and YFSETQ. Trimming took off 10 bases at V and 2 bases at J, with 16 bases between the two ends. The CDR3 is made up of 14 amino acids. The CDR3 reads CALPTGQPYNEQFF. DNA of the CDR3: TGCGCCTTACCGACTGGGCAGCCCTACAATGAGCAGTTCTTC.

The CDR3 protein is CASSLPPRGTEAFF. As DNA, the CDR3 is TGTGCCAGCAGTTTACCCCCCCGGGGCACTGAAGCTTTCTTT. The J gene is TRBJ1-1, the V gene TRBV28; no clear D. The CDR3 consists of 14 residues. Trimming removed 2 bases at V and 4 bases at J, with 11 bases between. Germline assignment: CDR1 MDHEN and CDR2 SYDVKM.

V and J are TRBV6-6 and TRBJ1-5, with D uncertain. This CDR3 is 15 amino acids long. Trimming shortened V by 5 bases and J by 3 bases, and 14 bases separated the two germline ends. Germline V CDR1 and CDR2: MNHNY, SVGAGI (reference sequence). The CDR3 protein is CASSTAGPLNQPQHF. CDR3 DNA sequence: TGTGCCAGCAGTACCGCGGGCCCTCTCAATCAGCCCCAGCATTTT.

V and J are TRBV21-1 and TRBJ2-1; the D call in the table, TRBD1, was not verified against the DNA. TRBV21-1 is flagged as a pseudogene. The length of the CDR3 is 16 residues. DNA of the CDR3: TGTGCCAGCAGCAAAACCCCAGGGGTCACCTACAATGAGCAGTTCTTC. Its protein is CASSKTPGVTYNEQFF.

This clone was observed once. The chain combines TRBV4-1 with TRBJ2-7; weak D call: TRBD1 (5 bases). Trimming shortened V by 4 bases and J by 0 bases, and 13 bases separated the two germline ends. Per the germline V gene, CDR1 is MGHRA and CDR2 is YSYEKL. This CDR3 region has 15 residues. CDR3 coding DNA: TGCGCCAGCAGCCCCATGACAGCGATCTCCTACGAGCAGTACTTC. This sequence encodes CASSPMTAISYEQYF.

This clone is a singleton in its sample. The V gene is TRBV11-2, the J gene TRBJ2-7; 9 bases fit TRBD1. V shed 1 base and J 1 base; nucleotides not matched to a gene: 2. Germline CDR1 is SGHAT and CDR2 is FQNNGV. This CDR3 is built from 15 residues. CDR3 coding DNA: TGTGCCAGCAGCTTAGCCGGACAGGGGTCCTACGAGCAGTACTTC. This codes for CASSLAGQGSYEQYF.